This TCR beta chain was recovered during a study of T-cell reconstitution after alpha-beta-depleted transplantation in children. Study-wide findings and caveats: Recipient T cells and thymic progenitors that survived gave rise to the high TCRbeta diversity observed at day 60 in some patients. Newly generated T cells supplied most T-cell counts and diversity one year post-transplant. After transplant, at about two months, alpha-beta T cells were reportedly derived from several hundred expanded graft clones.

TCRbeta library construction was performed incorporating unique molecular identifiers. TCRdb re-called the PCR reads through MiXCR, storing one row per CDR3 protein. The data contain approximately 230,000 distinct CDR3 sequences, about 24% of them singletons. A remark on this clonotype: Antigen: not known.

The J segment lost 4 bases and the V segment lost 6 bases, leaving 12 bases of the junction unmatched. CDR3 size: 14 residues. Germline lookup yields CDR1 DFQATT and CDR2 SNEGSKA (reference sequence). The rearrangement uses TRBV20-1 and TRBJ2-7, with 7 nucleotides matching TRBD2. The starting material was PBMCs, mostly from graft donor cells, obtained 360 days after TCRalphabeta/CD19-depleted stem cell transplant. This sequence originates from a female patient aged 2 to 10 who had a stem cell transplant for congenital amegakaryocytic thrombocytopenia, so the T cells may come from the graft donor. The CDR3 DNA reads as TGCAGTGCCCGGGAGGCGGGAGTGTATTACGAGCAGTACTTC. Protein product: CSAREAGVYYEQYF.